Below are 17 T cell receptor beta chains sequenced from a single sample in a study of spatial heterogeneity in lung cancer (dated by TCRdb to the late 2010s). Reading the label with the study, this specimen's time point is: sample taken at primary tumor resection. Libraries were prepared through 5' RACE. Instrument on record: NextSeq 500. TCRdb took the public reads, trimmed them with fastp at Q25, ran MiXCR for clone calling and kept in-frame beta chains. Duplicate CDR3 protein sequences are folded into a single record with the most common DNA and genes. The sample yields some 16,000 distinct CDR3 sequences; just over 3.5% were counted once. The top ten clones comprise 9.5% to 10% of the sample. Specimen: normal lung tissue next to the tumor, collected at surgery. The receptors derive from a male donor with early-stage non-small cell lung cancer.

This clonotype was recorded at least ten times. This beta chain slipped into a library made for alpha chains as a stray read, so its size is not meaningful. This chain connects TRBV6-2 or TRBV6-3 to TRBJ2-3; the match to TRBD2 covers 7 bases. CDR1 and CDR2 (germline): MNHEY, SVGEGT. Germline trimming cut 4 bases from V and 5 bases from J; bases unmatched to any gene: 6. CDR3 length: 14 amino acids. CDR3 region: CASSSRTSLDTQYF. The CDR3 nucleotides read TGTGCCAGCAGTTCCCGGACTAGTTTAGATACGCAGTATTTT.

This clonotype was picked up a small number of times. Since the library was made to target alpha chains, this beta chain is a stray read and its abundance is not meaningful. The chain joins TRBV20-1 to TRBJ2-5; D is uncertain. The germline V and J ends were trimmed by 0 bases and 2 bases, with 10 bases remaining between them. The CDR3 is made up of 14 amino acids. Germline values: CDR1 DFQATT, CDR2 SNEGSKA (reference sequence). CDR3 nucleotide sequence: TGCAGTGCTAGAGATAGTCAGATACAAGAGACCCAGTACTTC. It is translated as CSARDSQIQETQYF.

This clonotype occurred many times. This beta chain slipped into a library made for alpha chains as a stray read, so its size is not meaningful. This chain connects TRBV12-3 or TRBV12-4 to TRBJ2-1; TRBD2 agrees at 7 bases. The trim removed 4 bases at V and 1 base at J, leaving 4 bases unmatched. The CDR3 has 15 residues. CDR3 sequence reads: CASSWASGSYNEQFF. CDR3 bases: TGTGCCAGCAGTTGGGCTAGCGGATCCTACAATGAGCAGTTCTTC.

This clonotype was picked up many times. This beta chain appears as a stray read in a library generated for alpha chains; its size is not informative. J is TRBJ1-2 and V is TRBV29-1; unclear D gene. The V gene's germline CDR1 is SQVTM and CDR2 ANQGSEA. The CDR3 extends over 11 amino acids. The V gene lost 0 bases and the J gene lost 2 bases, with 1 base spanning the gap. The CDR3 bases are TGCAGCGTTGAAGAAAACTATGGCTACACCTTC. Amino acid sequence: CSVEENYGYTF.

This clonotype was counted many times. Since it is a stray read in a library aimed at alpha chains, this beta chain has a size that is not meaningful. CDR3 residues: CASSSRGRTDTQYF. The CDR3 nucleotides read TGTGCCAGCAGTTCCCGGGGGAGGACAGATACGCAGTATTTT. The chain carries TRBV27 and TRBJ2-3; D may be TRBD2 (6 bases). Trimming cost V 4 bases and J 3 bases, with 11 bases left between them. The CDR3 is made up of 14 amino acids. Germline loops: CDR1 MNHEY, CDR2 SMNVEV (reference sequence).

This clonotype is medium-sized (0.01 to 0.1%) in the sample. With the library built for alpha chains, this beta chain is off target and its frequency is not meaningful. The rearrangement joins TRBV15 to TRBJ2-4, with 12 nucleotides matching TRBD2. Germline values: CDR1 LNHNV, CDR2 YYDKDF (reference sequence). V dropped 1 base and J dropped 4; count of bases not matched to a gene: 2. This CDR3 is 16 amino acids long. CDR3 in amino acids: CATSRGLAGVKNIQYF. The CDR3 DNA follows: TGTGCCACCAGCAGAGGACTAGCGGGAGTTAAAAACATTCAGTACTTC.

This clonotype has at least ten counts. For a library built for alpha chains, this beta chain is a stray read; little rests on its size. J is TRBJ2-7 and V is TRBV19; D remains ambiguous. The CDR3 is made up of 15 amino acids. V lost 7 bases to trimming and J lost 0 bases, with 16 bases between them. The germline V gene encodes CDR1 LNHDA and CDR2 SQIVND (reference sequence). CDR3 protein: CASTTSVDSSYEQYF. CDR3 DNA: TGTGCCAGTACCACCTCTGTGGATTCCTCCTACGAGCAGTACTTC.

This clonotype was counted many times. Because the library targeted alpha chains, this beta chain is an off-target read whose size means little. V is TRBV2 and J is TRBJ2-3; 9 bases agree with TRBD1. The germline CDR1 and CDR2 sequences are SNHLY and FYNNEI. V dropped 6 bases and J dropped 5; count of bases not matched to a gene: 3. There are 13 residues in the CDR3. CDR3 sequence (DNA): TGTGCCAGCAGCTGGGACAGGGTAGATACGCAGTATTTT. The encoded protein is CASSWDRVDTQYF. The full variable domain, in which reference TRBV2 and TRBJ2-3 provide the parts outside the CDR3, is EPEVTQTPSHQVTQMGQEVILRCVPISNHLYFYWYRQILGQKVEFLVSFYNNEISEKSEIFDDQFSVERPDGSNFTLKIRSTKLEDSAMYFCASSWDRVDTQYFGPGTRLTVL.

This clonotype occurred many times. Being off target in a library aimed at alpha chains, this beta chain has a size of little meaning. The chain has TRBV4-3 and TRBJ2-3, with 11 positions matching TRBD2. CDR1 and CDR2 (germline): LGHNA, YSLEER. This CDR3 spans 17 amino acids. J gave up 4 bases and V 0 bases, and 6 bases lay outside the gene matches. The CDR3 region has the DNA TGCGCCAGCAGCCAAGAGGCTAGCGGGAGGTGGGCAGATACGCAGTATTTT. Encoded protein: CASSQEASGRWADTQYF.

This clonotype is labeled large. This beta chain is a stray read from a library made for alpha chains; its abundance is not meaningful. The chain combines TRBV5-4 with TRBJ2-3, with no clear D. Trimming removed 4 bases at V and 4 bases at J, with 10 bases between. The length of the CDR3 is 13 residues. Germline lookup yields CDR1 SGHNT and CDR2 YYREEE (reference sequence). CDR3 in DNA: TGTGCCAGCAGCCCCCTCGGCGCAGATACGCAGTATTTT. Translating gives CASSPLGADTQYF.

This clonotype is large. This beta chain is off target for a library built for alpha chains, so its abundance means little. The gene calls are TRBV2 and TRBJ2-1; D gene unclear. The CDR3 has 14 residues. The V end was cut by 1 base, the J end by 8 bases, with 12 bases between. The germline CDR1 and CDR2 sequences are SNHLY and FYNNEI. The DNA for the CDR3 is TGTGCCAGCAGTGAAGATGCCATAAGTTATGAGCAGTTCTTC. It codes for CASSEDAISYEQFF.

The table lists this clonotype with many counts. Little can be read into the size of this beta chain, an off-target read in a library designed for alpha chains. V is TRBV6-1 and J is TRBJ2-1; maybe TRBD1 (5 bases). Trimming removed 4 bases at V and 5 bases at J, with 18 bases between. CDR1 and CDR2 from the germline V gene are MNHNS and SASEGT. The CDR3 is 16 amino acids. CDR3 amino acids: CASSVKGSLRDNEQFF. The CDR3 region has the DNA TGTGCCAGCAGTGTTAAGGGGTCCCTCAGGGACAATGAGCAGTTCTTC.

This clonotype was found many times. Since it is a stray read in a library aimed at alpha chains, this beta chain has a size that is not meaningful. The genes are TRBV28 and TRBJ1-2; D is unresolved. The V gene's germline CDR1 is MDHEN and CDR2 SYDVKM. Trimming stripped 10 bases from V and 3 bases from J, with 15 bases between. The CDR3 length is 13 residues. CDR3 amino acids: CATFSGRDYGYTF. The CDR3 DNA reads as TGTGCCACCTTTTCGGGCAGAGACTATGGCTACACCTTC.

Many counts were recorded for this clonotype. The library was built for alpha chains, so this beta chain is an off-target read and its size means little. The chain has TRBV2 and TRBJ1-5; perhaps TRBD1 as D (5 bases). Looked up from germline, CDR1 is SNHLY and CDR2 is FYNNEI. V was trimmed by 9 bases and J by 4 bases, leaving 16 bases between them. The CDR3 length is 14 residues. The CDR3 DNA reads as TGTGCCAGTAACCCGATGGGGGAAAATCAGCCCCAGCATTTT. This sequence encodes CASNPMGENQPQHF.

This clonotype was seen repeatedly, ten times or more. Because the library targeted alpha chains, this beta chain is an off-target read whose size means little. The chain employs TRBV6-6 and TRBJ2-7, with D possibly being TRBD2 (6 bases). Trimming shortened V by 0 bases and J by 0 bases, and 12 bases separated the two germline ends. This CDR3 spans 16 amino acids. Germline CDR1 is MNHNY and CDR2 is SVGAGI (reference sequence). CDR3 sequence reads: CASSYSPSASSYEQYF. CDR3 nucleotides: TGTGCCAGCAGTTACTCACCTAGCGCGAGCTCCTACGAGCAGTACTTC.

This clonotype has a count of ten or more. For a library built for alpha chains, this beta chain is a stray read; little rests on its size. This chain joins TRBV6-5 and TRBJ1-1, with D possibly matching TRBD1 (5 bases). Germline V gene data show CDR1 as MNHEY and CDR2 as SVGAGI. This CDR3 has 14 amino acids. V was pared by 2 bases and J by 5 bases, with 12 bases between. The CDR3 coding sequence is TGTGCCAGCAGTTACGGGGGAGGTGAAACTGAAGCTTTCTTT. Residues: CASSYGGGETEAFF.

This clonotype was detected ten times or more. This beta chain was picked up by a library intended for alpha chains and is off target, so its count carries little meaning. V is TRBV7-6 and J is TRBJ2-1; the D gene could be TRBD1 or TRBD2 (5 bases each). Germline lookup yields CDR1 SGHVS and CDR2 FNYEAQ. This CDR3 comprises 14 residues. V was shortened by 5 bases and J by 7 bases, with 15 bases between the two germline ends. CDR3 sequence reads: CASSPTTWGNEQFF. The CDR3 DNA reads as TGTGCCAGCAGCCCCACTACATGGGGGAATGAGCAGTTCTTC. Looking up the rest from reference TRBV7-6 and TRBJ2-1 gives the full variable domain: GAGVSQSPRYKVTKRGQDVALRCDPISGHVSLYWYRQALGQGPEFLTYFNYEAQQDKSGLPNDRFSAERPEGSISTLTIQRTEQRDSAMYRCASSPTTWGNEQFFGPGTRLTVL.